The 3 T cell receptor beta chains below come from one sample, sequenced in a study of blood T cell repertoires in COVID-19. The table came from immunoSEQ multiplex PCR; TCRdb's copy has only in-frame clones and leaves some out. The sample contains 25,000 to 35,000 clones, more than 85% of which appear only once. The sequenced sample consisted of peripheral blood. The source of these receptors is a human donor in a cohort sampled during active COVID-19. The donor label of this sample is uncertain.

The J gene is TRBJ1-2, the V gene TRBV4-2; D unresolved. Germline CDR1 LGHNA, CDR2 YNFKEQ. Trimming took 4 bases from V and 2 from J, leaving 11 bases between them. This CDR3 is 14 amino acids long. The CDR3 protein is CASSPQGSNYGYTF. DNA for the CDR3: TGTGCCAGCAGCCCCCAAGGGAGCAACTATGGCTACACCTTC.

The table lists this clone with a count of one. The rearrangement uses TRBV5-1 and TRBJ2-5, with D unresolved. Deletions cut 0 bases from V and 3 bases from J, with 9 bases between. The CDR3 length is 14 residues. CDR1 and CDR2 from the germline V gene are SGHRS and YFSETQ. CDR3 bases: TGCGCCAGCAGCTTGGGGTCAGGCGAAGAGACCCAGTACTTC. Its translation: CASSLGSGEETQYF.

The chain combines TRBV2 with TRBJ2-7; maybe TRBD1 (6 bases). V was trimmed by 5 bases and J by 3 bases, leaving 14 bases between them. This CDR3 region has 14 residues. Germline CDR1 is SNHLY and CDR2 is FYNNEI. As DNA, the CDR3 is TGTGCCAGCAGTTTTAAAGACAGGATCTACGAGCAGTACTTC. Encoded protein: CASSFKDRIYEQYF.